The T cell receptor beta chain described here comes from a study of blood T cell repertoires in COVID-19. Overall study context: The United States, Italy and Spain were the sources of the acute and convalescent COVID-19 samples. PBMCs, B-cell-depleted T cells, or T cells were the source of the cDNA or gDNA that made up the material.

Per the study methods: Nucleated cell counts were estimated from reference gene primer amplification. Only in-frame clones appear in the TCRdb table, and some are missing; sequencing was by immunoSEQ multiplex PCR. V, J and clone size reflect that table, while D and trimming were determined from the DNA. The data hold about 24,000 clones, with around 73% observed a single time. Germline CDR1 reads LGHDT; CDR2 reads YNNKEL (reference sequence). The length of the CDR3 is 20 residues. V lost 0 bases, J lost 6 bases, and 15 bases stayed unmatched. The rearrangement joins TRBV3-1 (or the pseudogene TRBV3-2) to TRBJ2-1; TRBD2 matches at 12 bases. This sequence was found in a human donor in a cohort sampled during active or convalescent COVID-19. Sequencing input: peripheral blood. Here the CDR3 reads CASSQDYGLAGSPGGNEQFF. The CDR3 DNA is TGTGCCAGCAGCCAAGATTATGGACTAGCGGGGTCGCCGGGCGGCAATGAGCAGTTCTTC.